This T cell receptor (beta chain) derives from a study of T cell changes during pregnancy in multiple sclerosis. Method: immunoSEQ multiplex PCR; TCRdb's copy keeps in-frame clones and lacks some. The table includes about 68,000 clones, 90% detected once. With 3 bases removed from V and 1 base from J, the gap between germline ends came to 7 bases. The CDR3 loop spans 13 amino acids. Germline CDR1 and CDR2: SGHRS and YFSETQ. The receptor was isolated from a female donor with multiple sclerosis, enrolled in a pregnancy study. This rearrangement joins TRBV5-1 to TRBJ1-1, with a weak D call TRBD1 (6 bases). The sample was peripheral blood, taken in the third trimester of pregnancy. CDR3 nucleotide sequence: TGCGCCAGCAGCTGGACAGAGAACACTGAAGCTTTCTTT. It codes for CASSWTENTEAFF.